This T cell receptor (beta chain) was sequenced for a study of blood T cell repertoires in COVID-19. Study in general: COVID-19 samples from acute and convalescent phases originated in the United States, Italy and Spain.

Germline V gene lookup returns CDR1 SGHRS and CDR2 YFSETQ. V was clipped by 6 bases and J by 7 bases; unmatched bases: 10. The CDR3 runs 15 residues. Seattle patients were enrolled while actively infected and followed longitudinally. Using immunoSEQ multiplex PCR, the repertoire was profiled, and TCRdb retains in-frame clones only, with some absent. The sample yields approximately 53,000 clones, 75% to 90% seen once. This clone was seen once. Sequencing input: peripheral blood. The source is a woman of 80 years or more with COVID-19, enrolled during active disease. The rearrangement uses TRBV5-1 and TRBJ2-2; 9 nucleotides line up with TRBD1. The CDR3 reads CASTRTGEVGGELFF. The DNA for the CDR3 is TGCGCCAGCACGAGGACAGGGGAAGTTGGCGGGGAGCTGTTTTTT.